The rows below give T cell receptor beta chains drawn from one sample of a study of early T cells in non-severe SARS-CoV-2 infection. Via MiXCR, TCRdb re-called the 5' RACE reads, giving one row per CDR3 protein. The sample contains fewer than 120,000 distinct CDR3 sequences, roughly 12% of which appear only once. Sequencing was performed on whole blood, taken at baseline. The receptors stem from an adult who was a healthcare worker with PCR-confirmed SARS-CoV-2 infection or an uninfected control (not recorded which). CDR3s include the opening cysteine and the closing phenylalanine or tryptophan. A D gene is named only where the DNA matches it firmly. Clone size is given for some rows only: seen once, a few or many times, or a class if the clone is expanded.

d_call j_call clone_size v_call cdr3_nt cdr3_aa
. TRBJ2-1 many TRBV5-4 TGTGCCAGCAGCTTGGCGCGCCAGACTTCCTACAATGAGCAGTTCTTC CASSLARQTSYNEQFF
. TRBJ1-2 many TRBV30 TGTGCCTGGAGAAGGGGCCGGAACTATGGCTACACCTTC CAWRRGRNYGYTF
. TRBJ2-1 . TRBV29-1 TGCAGCGTTGAAACCCTGGGGGGATACAATGAGCAGTTCTTC CSVETLGGYNEQFF
. TRBJ2-1 . TRBV3-1 TGTGCCAGCAGCCAAGACGGGCTACCTAGAATGGAGCAGTTCTTC CASSQDGLPRMEQFF
TRBD2 TRBJ2-7 . TRBV4-2 TGTGCCAGCAGCCAAGCCACAGCGGGGGGTTACGAGCAGTACTTC CASSQATAGGYEQYF
. TRBJ1-5 many TRBV28 TGTGCCAGCAGTTTCTATTCCGGTCGGGGCAATCAGCCCCAGCATTTT CASSFYSGRGNQPQHF
TRBD1 TRBJ1-6 . TRBV28 TGTGCCAGCAGTTTTTCAGGGGGTTCACCCCTCCACTTT CASSFSGGSPLHF
TRBD1 TRBJ1-6 many TRBV20-1 TGCAGTGCTAGGAGACAGGGTCGGTACAATTCACCCCTCCACTTT CSARRQGRYNSPLHF
. TRBJ1-4 . TRBV12-3/TRBV12-4 TGTGCCAGCAGTTCCCAGGGACCCTTCGGGGAAAAACTGTTTTTT CASSSQGPFGEKLFF
. TRBJ2-2 . TRBV7-9 TGTGCCAGCAGTCGTACCTCGAATGAATACACCGGGGAGCTGTTTTTT CASSRTSNEYTGELFF
TRBD1 TRBJ2-7 few TRBV5-1 TGCGCCAGCAGCTACCGACCCGGGACAGGGGACTACGAGCAGTACTTC CASSYRPGTGDYEQYF
. TRBJ2-3 few TRBV7-2 TGTGCCAGCAGCCTGTTGAGGGGGGGACAGAGCACAGATACGCAGTATTTT CASSLLRGGQSTDTQYF
. TRBJ1-1 . TRBV27 TGTGCCAGCACCCCGGGGTCCTTCACTGAAGCTTTCTTT CASTPGSFTEAFF
TRBD2 TRBJ2-2 . TRBV28 TGTGCCAGCAGTTTATCGGGGGGATCCGGGGAGCTGTTTTTT CASSLSGGSGELFF
TRBD1 TRBJ2-7 . TRBV7-3 TGTGCCAGCACCCTGACAGGGGGTTCCTACGAGCAGTACTTC CASTLTGGSYEQYF
TRBD2 TRBJ2-5 . TRBV2 TGTGCCAGCAGTGCGCGACTAGCGGGGGTTCAAGAGACCCAGTACTTC CASSARLAGVQETQYF
TRBD2 TRBJ2-1 . TRBV20-1 TGCAGTGCTAGAGATTCGTCGGGACTATTGTCCTACAATGAGCAGTTCTTC CSARDSSGLLSYNEQFF
. TRBJ1-1 few TRBV30 TGTGCCTGGCTGCGCGGGGGGAACACTGAAGCTTTCTTT CAWLRGGNTEAFF
TRBD1 TRBJ1-2 few TRBV5-1 TGCGCCAGCAGCTTGGACGGACAGGCCTATGGCTACACCTTC CASSLDGQAYGYTF
. TRBJ2-6 many TRBV19 TGTGCCAGCCACGGTGGGGGCTCTGGGGCCAACGTCCTGACTTTC CASHGGGSGANVLTF
TRBD1 TRBJ2-7 many TRBV30 TGTGCCTGGTCGGACAGGGGGTCCTACGAGCAGTACTTC CAWSDRGSYEQYF
. TRBJ2-3 . TRBV5-1 TGCGCCAGCAGCTTGGGAAAATCGGATACGCAGTATTTT CASSLGKSDTQYF
TRBD1 TRBJ1-2 . TRBV12-3/TRBV12-4 TGTGCCAGCAGTTTCCCCAGACAGGGGGCGCCGGGCTACACCTTC CASSFPRQGAPGYTF
TRBD1 TRBJ2-7 . TRBV11-2 TGTGCCAGCAGCCCCTTGGACAGGGGCGCCTACGAGCAGTACTTC CASSPLDRGAYEQYF
. TRBJ1-4 . TRBV6-6 TGTGCCAGCAGCCGTCGAACGGGGGGGGAGATGGTCAATGAAAAACTGTTTTTT CASSRRTGGEMVNEKLFF
. TRBJ2-7 many TRBV7-9 TGTGCCAGCAGCGACAGTCTAGGTTGGAACGAGCAGTACTTC CASSDSLGWNEQYF
. TRBJ1-5 few TRBV20-1 TGCAGTGCTAGTCTCCTTGGTGGTAGCAATCAGCCCCAGCATTTT CSASLLGGSNQPQHF
TRBD1 TRBJ2-5 . TRBV27 TGTGCCAGCAGTAGGGCAGGGGGCCAAAAGACCCAGTACTTC CASSRAGGQKTQYF
TRBD2 TRBJ2-7 many TRBV7-9 TGTGCCAGCAGTTCAGGTAGCGGGGTTCTATCCTACGAGCAGTACTTC CASSSGSGVLSYEQYF
TRBD1 TRBJ2-1 many TRBV3-1 TGTGCCAGCAGCCCCGGGACAGGAGACTACAATGAGCAGTTCTTC CASSPGTGDYNEQFF
. TRBJ2-7 . TRBV5-1 TGCGCCAGCAGCCTTACTCAGGGAACCTACGAGCAGTACTTC CASSLTQGTYEQYF
. TRBJ2-7 few TRBV6-5 TGTGCCAGCAGTTACTTACAACGACAGGGACTCGAGCAGTACTTC CASSYLQRQGLEQYF
TRBD2 TRBJ2-5 few TRBV9 TGTGCCAGCAGCCCTCAGACCTCTAGCGGGGGGCACCAAGAGACCCAGTACTTC CASSPQTSSGGHQETQYF
. TRBJ2-3 . TRBV5-6 TGTGCCAGCAGCCTGAATAAGGCAGATACGCAGTATTTT CASSLNKADTQYF
TRBD1 TRBJ2-7 . TRBV4-1 TGCGCCAGCAGCCAAGTCCGGGGGCAGGGGGCTTACGAGCAGTACTTC CASSQVRGQGAYEQYF
. TRBJ2-3 . TRBV18 TGTGCCAGCTCACCCCCCGAGGGAACAGATACGCAGTATTTT CASSPPEGTDTQYF